This passage covers 25 T cell receptor beta chains from one sample sequenced in a study of blood T cell repertoires in COVID-19. The assay was immunoSEQ multiplex PCR, and TCRdb's table has in-frame clones only and misses some. The sample yields fewer than 300,000 clones, approximately 91% seen once. The sequenced sample was PBMCs or T cells enriched from blood (not recorded which). The receptor source for this set is a woman in her thirties or forties with acute COVID-19.

The chain combines TRBV7-3 with TRBJ2-2, with 7 bases matching TRBD1. Trimming cost V 2 bases and J 4 bases; bases outside gene matches: 4. Germline loops: CDR1 SGHTA, CDR2 FQGTGA. The CDR3 loop spans 15 amino acids. DNA for the CDR3: TGTGCCAGCAGCTTACGGAACAGGGGCACCGGGGAGCTGTTTTTT. Amino acids: CASSLRNRGTGELFF.

J is TRBJ1-4 and V is TRBV3-1 (or the pseudogene TRBV3-2); perhaps TRBD1 as D (6 bases). V lost 4 bases and J lost 3, with 15 bases in between. The germline gives CDR1 LGHDT, CDR2 YNNKEL (reference sequence). The CDR3 is 16 residues long. The CDR3 nucleotides are TGTGCCAGCAGCCTAAACAGGGTATCGGCTAATGAAAAACTGTTTTTT. Protein sequence: CASSLNRVSANEKLFF.

V and J are TRBV9 and TRBJ2-1, with D perhaps TRBD2 (6 bases). CDR1 and CDR2 from the germline V gene are SGDLS and YYNGEE. This CDR3 has 13 residues. Trimming took off 4 bases at V and 10 bases at J, with 15 bases between the two ends. The CDR3 sequence: CASSSPGGEEQFF. The CDR3 DNA reads TGTGCCAGCAGCTCCCCAGGAGGGGAGGAGCAGTTCTTC.

The chain carries TRBV2 and TRBJ1-2; 8 bases fit TRBD1. The CDR3 is 14 residues long. The V gene end was trimmed by 6 bases and the J gene end by 4 bases; junction bases not matched to a gene: 7. Germline V gene data show CDR1 as SNHLY and CDR2 as FYNNEI. CDR3: CASSLQGVGYGYTF. The CDR3 DNA reads TGTGCCAGCAGCTTACAGGGGGTTGGCTATGGCTACACCTTC.

The J gene is TRBJ2-2, the V gene TRBV18; the match to TRBD1 covers 9 bases. Trimming removed 3 bases from V and 0 bases from J; junction bases left unmatched: 5. Germline CDR1 is KGHSH and CDR2 is LQKENI. The CDR3 extends over 17 amino acids. This CDR3 is CASSPPRQGANTGELFF. CDR3 nucleotide sequence: TGTGCCAGCTCACCGCCGCGACAGGGGGCGAACACCGGGGAGCTGTTTTTT.

This clone occurred many times. The chain employs TRBV7-2 and TRBJ1-2; tentative D call: TRBD1 (5 bases). The germline V gene encodes CDR1 SGHTA and CDR2 FQGNSA. The CDR3 totals 18 residues. V was clipped by 1 base and J by 5 bases, with 23 bases between them. CDR3 protein: CASSLVSGDAPKGYGYTF. The CDR3 nucleotides are TGTGCCAGCAGCTTAGTTTCGGGGGATGCCCCCAAAGGATATGGCTACACCTTC.

The chain has TRBV7-8 and TRBJ2-7; 8 bases are shared with TRBD2. The CDR3 spans 15 residues. CDR1 and CDR2 from the germline V gene are SGHVS and FQNEAQ. V gave up 1 base and J gave up 3 bases; unmatched junction bases: 5. This chain's CDR3 is CASSLEAGDHYEQYF. CDR3 bases: TGTGCCAGCAGCTTAGAAGCGGGAGACCACTACGAGCAGTACTTC.

The V and J genes are TRBV6-5 and TRBJ2-6, with D tentatively TRBD2 (5 bases). CDR3 length: 15 residues. Per the germline V gene, CDR1 is MNHEY and CDR2 is SVGAGI. Deletions cut 2 bases from V and 0 bases from J, with 5 bases between. The CDR3 DNA sequence: TGTGCCAGCAGTTACCGGGACTCTGGGGCCAACGTCCTGACTTTC. It codes for CASSYRDSGANVLTF.

The CDR3 coding sequence is TGTGCCAGCTCACCAGGGCTCGGTCAGGGGGCGGGGGTCACTGAAGCTTTCTTT. Its translation is CASSPGLGQGAGVTEAFF. This chain links TRBV18 with TRBJ1-1; 8 positions agree with TRBD1. The V gene's germline CDR1 is KGHSH and CDR2 LQKENI. The CDR3 spans 18 residues. The ends lost 2 bases at V and 4 bases at J; junction bases unmatched: 15.

This chain connects TRBV28 to TRBJ2-1; TRBD2 matches 14 bases. After removal of 5 bases from V and 8 bases from J, the junction contained 5 bases not matched to a gene. Germline values: CDR1 MDHEN, CDR2 SYDVKM. This CDR3 contains 15 residues. The CDR3 sequence: CASSPGLAGGYEQFF. CDR3 DNA: TGTGCCAGCAGTCCTGGACTAGCGGGGGGATATGAGCAGTTCTTC. The full variable domain, rest sourced from reference TRBV28 and TRBJ2-1, is DVKVTQSSRYLVKRTGEKVFLECVQDMDHENMFWYRQDPGLGLRLIYFSYDVKMKEKGDIPEGYSVSREKKERFSLILESASTNQTSMYLCASSPGLAGGYEQFFGPGTRLTVL.

This chain uses TRBV6-1 with TRBJ2-2; no definite D call. Trimming took 3 bases from V and 1 from J, leaving 6 bases between them. The CDR3 has 14 residues. Per germline, CDR1 MNHNS and CDR2 SASEGT. The CDR3 region is CASSDGENTGELFF. In nucleotides, the CDR3 is TGTGCCAGCAGTGACGGAGAGAACACCGGGGAGCTGTTTTTT.

The chain uses TRBV20-1 and TRBJ2-2, with 7 bases that match TRBD2. Germline CDR1 is DFQATT and CDR2 is SNEGSKA (reference sequence). V shed 5 bases, J shed 1 base, and the junction held 16 bases outside the gene matches. CDR3 length: 18 residues. The chain's CDR3 is CSARARGGSSWNTGELFF. The CDR3 coding sequence is TGCAGTGCTCGTGCCAGAGGCGGGAGTTCCTGGAACACCGGGGAGCTGTTTTTT.

The chain carries TRBV29-1 and TRBJ1-1; D is undetermined. This CDR3 spans 16 amino acids. Germline V CDR1 and CDR2: SQVTM, ANQGSEA. The V and J ends lost 7 bases and 1 base respectively, with 22 bases between them. The CDR3 sequence: CSARRGRLEKNTEAFF. CDR3 nucleotide sequence: TGCAGCGCGAGACGAGGTCGGCTAGAGAAGAACACTGAAGCTTTCTTT.

This chain's CDR3 is CASSDGGQGEVEAFF. CDR3 bases: TGTGCCAGCAGTGATGGGGGACAGGGAGAGGTTGAAGCTTTCTTT. The rearrangement joins TRBV28 to TRBJ1-1; TRBD1 agrees at 9 bases. CDR1 and CDR2 from the germline V gene are MDHEN and SYDVKM. The CDR3 is 15 amino acids. V shed 5 bases and J 7 bases; nucleotides not matched to a gene: 11.

The CDR3 bases are TGTGCCAGCAGCTTCGGGTTGCCGACGTTTGGAAACACCATATATTTT. Its protein is CASSFGLPTFGNTIYF. The chain couples TRBV7-8 to TRBJ1-3; D gene ambiguous. The CDR3 length is 16 residues. Germline lookup yields CDR1 SGHVS and CDR2 FQNEAQ. The V gene lost 3 bases and the J gene lost 3 bases, with 15 bases spanning the gap.

V is TRBV28 and J is TRBJ1-3; 8 bases agree with TRBD1. The CDR3 runs 16 residues. The germline CDR1 and CDR2 sequences are MDHEN and SYDVKM. Trimming removed 4 bases from V and 2 bases from J; junction bases left unmatched: 7. CDR3 sequence: CASSSYRGTTGNTIYF. The CDR3 DNA is TGTGCCAGCAGTTCCTACAGGGGGACGACTGGAAACACCATATATTTT.

The chain uses TRBV5-4 and TRBJ2-3; 9 nucleotides match TRBD1. The CDR3 loop spans 15 amino acids. CDR1 is SGHNT, CDR2 YYREEE, per germline (reference sequence). V shed 0 bases and J 5 bases; nucleotides not matched to a gene: 4. The CDR3 nucleotides are TGTGCCAGCAGCTTGGGGGGGACAGGGAAAGATACGCAGTATTTT. Its protein product is CASSLGGTGKDTQYF.

The V call is TRBV18, the J call TRBJ2-6; the match to TRBD1 covers 11 bases. Germline V CDR1 and CDR2: KGHSH, LQKENI. The trim removed 4 bases at V and 4 bases at J, leaving 6 bases unmatched. The CDR3 loop spans 17 amino acids. CDR3 in DNA: TGTGCCAGCTCACGCGGACAGGGGGCAGGAGGGGCCAACGTCCTGACTTTC. The encoded protein is CASSRGQGAGGANVLTF.

This chain uses TRBV11-1 with TRBJ2-3; 10 positions agree with TRBD2. From germline, CDR1 is SGHAT and CDR2 FQDESV (reference sequence). The CDR3 runs to 16 residues. V lost 5 bases, J lost 3 bases, and 8 bases stayed unmatched. The CDR3 loop reads CASSTQAGGPTDTQYF. The CDR3 DNA reads TGTGCCAGCAGCACCCAAGCGGGAGGGCCAACAGATACGCAGTATTTT.

The chain is built from TRBV28 and TRBJ1-5; 9 bases are a match to TRBD1. V lost 3 bases and J lost 4; bases outside the gene matches: 1. Germline lookup yields CDR1 MDHEN and CDR2 SYDVKM. The CDR3 spans 14 residues. The chain's CDR3 is CASSLDRGNQPQHF. The CDR3 nucleotides read TGTGCCAGCAGTTTGGACAGGGGAAATCAGCCCCAGCATTTT.

CDR3 sequence (DNA): TGTGCCAGCATACCAGGACAGGGAAGCTCCTATAATTCACCCCTCCACTTT. It translates to CASIPGQGSSYNSPLHF. The chain links TRBV28 to TRBJ1-6; 8 bases match TRBD1. The V gene's germline CDR1 is MDHEN and CDR2 SYDVKM. The ends lost 7 bases at V and 0 bases at J; junction bases unmatched: 8. This CDR3 region has 17 residues.

V is TRBV12-3 or TRBV12-4 and J is TRBJ1-4, with D perhaps TRBD1 (5 bases). The CDR3 covers 13 residues. V dropped 6 bases and J dropped 8 bases, with 13 bases sitting between them. CDR3 amino acids: CASSKDTVEKLFF. Here the CDR3 DNA reads TGTGCCAGCAGCAAGGACACGGTCGAAAAACTGTTTTTT.

The CDR3, as DNA: TGCGCCAGCAGCTTGGGTAGCGGGAGACGGTATTGGACGGGCACAGATACGCAGTATTTT. It translates to CASSLGSGRRYWTGTDTQYF. The chain couples TRBV5-1 to TRBJ2-3; 9 positions agree with TRBD2. Per germline, CDR1 SGHRS and CDR2 YFSETQ. CDR3 length equals 20 residues. J gave up 1 base and V 0 bases, and 15 bases lay outside the gene matches.

The gene calls are TRBV5-6 and TRBJ2-7; TRBD2 might be the D (6 bases). V gave up 4 bases and J gave up 4 bases, with 15 bases separating them. The germline CDR1 and CDR2 sequences are SGHDT and YYEEEE. This CDR3 is built from 14 residues. As DNA, the CDR3 is TGTGCCAGCAGCCTAGGTTTGGGGACTTACGAGCAGTACTTC. The encoded protein is CASSLGLGTYEQYF.

The chain combines TRBV19 with TRBJ1-1, with D possibly being TRBD1 (6 bases). The V end lost 5 bases, the J end lost 4 bases, and 20 bases lay between the germline ends. This CDR3 is built from 16 residues. Germline CDR1 LNHDA, CDR2 SQIVND (reference sequence). CDR3 nucleotide sequence: TGTGCCAGTAGTTTCCCTTGGACGGGGGGCGGCACTGAAGCTTTCTTT. Protein product: CASSFPWTGGGTEAFF.